This T cell receptor beta chain was recorded in a study of CD8 T cells in ankylosing spondylitis. Per germline, CDR1 ENHRY and CDR2 SYGVKD. The V and J ends lost 6 bases and 5 bases, in that order; junction bases with no gene match: 7. The length of the CDR3 is 14 residues. In TCRdb, the 5' RACE reads were re-called with MiXCR into one record per CDR3 protein. The sample carries 100,000 or so distinct CDR3 sequences, around 24% recorded once. This clonotype was recorded a few times. Sequencing was done on a sample of synovial fluid, either unsorted or a sorted T cell fraction (not recorded which). The TCR originated in a male donor with ankylosing spondylitis. The gene calls are TRBV10-3 and TRBJ2-5; TRBD1 matches at 9 bases. The CDR3 protein is CAISRDREGETQYF. DNA for the CDR3: TGTGCCATCAGCCGGGACAGGGAGGGGGAGACCCAGTACTTC.